This T cell receptor beta chain was recovered during a study of blood T cell repertoires in COVID-19 (dated by TCRdb to 2019 to 2021). With regard to the full study: Samples covering the acute and convalescent phases of COVID-19 were provided by collaborators in the United States, Italy and Spain. The repertoires were made available in a free public database intended to serve as a resource for research on the immune response to SARS-CoV-2. The material from the prospective study consisted of cDNA or gDNA derived from T cells, B-cell-depleted T cells, or PBMCs. The dataset comprised deeply sampled blood TCRbeta repertoires from subjects exposed to, actively infected with, or recovered from COVID-19. The sample metadata nearly always contained a de-identified subject ID, COVID-19 status, age in years and sex. Where available, HLA class I and class II types were obtained from metadata supplied by the sample provider rather than from assay-based typing. The samples were drawn from the first 160 participants of the ongoing ImmuneRACE study and from over 950 subjects provided by 6 global collaborators. Results the study describes overall, beyond this receptor: How much clinical and demographic metadata was included differed by source and by participant, and the metadata was provided uncurated.

Whole blood was collected in K2EDTA tubes by collaborating institutions according to the institutions' own protocols. Collaborator samples were shipped for TCRbeta analysis as frozen whole blood, isolated PBMCs, or DNA extracted from either sample type. The immunoSEQ Assay, a bias-controlled multiplex PCR, was used to amplify TCRbeta CDR3 regions from genomic DNA. In the authors' own workflow: The number of nucleated cells in each sample was estimated by amplification of reference gene primers within the assay. To quantify the absolute abundance of each unique TCRbeta CDR3 rearrangement, sequence reads were collapsed and filtered. For each sample, productive Simpson clonality was calculated by taking the square root of Simpson's diversity index across productive rearrangements. TCRdb holds this immuneACCESS table with in-frame rearrangements only. Some clones are missing; in checked studies, unresolved V genes explain under half, and the rest has no known cause. The DNA was the basis for D and trimming; V, J and clone size are from that table. This sample lists about 58,000 clones; around 89% were detected once. Of the sample, roughly an eighth is held by the ten largest clones.

Only one count was recorded for this clone. What antigen it recognizes has not been identified. Per-base quality was not reported, and no clone a single base away is much larger than it. This TCR was recovered from a woman in her fifties or sixties with active COVID-19. The sample comprised peripheral blood.

The DNA sequence is as follows: TGTGCCAGCCATCGGCAGGGGCCCTCCGGGGAGCTGTTTTTT. The encoded protein is CASHRQGPSGELFF. The V and J genes are TRBV5-4 and TRBJ2-2; TRBD1 might be the D gene, on 6 matching bases. V loses 7 bases, J loses 6 bases, and the germline ends lie 16 bases apart. Based on the germline V gene (reference sequence), the CDR1 and CDR2 sequences are SGHNT and YYREEE. There are 14 amino acids in the CDR3, from cysteine to phenylalanine inclusive. The CDR3 DNA has 42 bases and is translated from base 1.